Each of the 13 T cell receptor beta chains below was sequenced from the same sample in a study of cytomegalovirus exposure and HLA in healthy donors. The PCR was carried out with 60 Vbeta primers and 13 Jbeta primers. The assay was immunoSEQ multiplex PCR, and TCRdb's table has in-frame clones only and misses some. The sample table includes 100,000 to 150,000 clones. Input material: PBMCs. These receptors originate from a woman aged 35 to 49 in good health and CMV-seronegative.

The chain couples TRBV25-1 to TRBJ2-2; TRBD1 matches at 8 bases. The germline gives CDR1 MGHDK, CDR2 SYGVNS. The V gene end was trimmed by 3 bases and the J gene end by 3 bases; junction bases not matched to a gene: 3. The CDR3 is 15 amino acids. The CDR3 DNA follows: TGTGCCAGCAGTGAGGGGACAGGAGACACCGGGGAGCTGTTTTTT. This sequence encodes CASSEGTGDTGELFF. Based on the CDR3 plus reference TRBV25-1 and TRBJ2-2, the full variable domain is EADIYQTPRYLVIGTGKKITLECSQTMGHDKMYWYQQDPGMELHLIHYSYGVNSTEKGDLSSESTVSRIRTEHFPLTLESARPSHTSQYLCASSEGTGDTGELFFGEGSRLTVL.

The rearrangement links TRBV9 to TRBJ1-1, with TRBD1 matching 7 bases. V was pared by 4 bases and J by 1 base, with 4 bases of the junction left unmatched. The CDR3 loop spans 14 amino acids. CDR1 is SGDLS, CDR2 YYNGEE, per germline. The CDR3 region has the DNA TGTGCCAGCAGCCTAAGACAGGGGAACACTGAAGCTTTCTTT. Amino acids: CASSLRQGNTEAFF.

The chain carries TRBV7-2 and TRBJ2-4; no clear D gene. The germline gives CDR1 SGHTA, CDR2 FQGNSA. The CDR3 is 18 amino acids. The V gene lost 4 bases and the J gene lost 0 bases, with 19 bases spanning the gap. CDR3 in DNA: TGTGCCAGCAGCTCAAGAGCCCCCGCTAGGCTAGCCAAAAACATTCAGTACTTC. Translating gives CASSSRAPARLAKNIQYF.

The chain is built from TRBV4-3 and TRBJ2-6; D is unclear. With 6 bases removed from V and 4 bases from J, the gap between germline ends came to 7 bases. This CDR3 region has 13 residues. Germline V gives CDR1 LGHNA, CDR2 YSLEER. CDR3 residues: CASRAPGANVLTF. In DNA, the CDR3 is TGCGCCAGCAGGGCTCCCGGGGCCAACGTCCTGACTTTC.

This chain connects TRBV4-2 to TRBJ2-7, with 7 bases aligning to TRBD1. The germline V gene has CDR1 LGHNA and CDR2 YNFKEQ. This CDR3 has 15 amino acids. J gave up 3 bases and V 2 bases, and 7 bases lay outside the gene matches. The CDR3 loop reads CASSQYPGQSYEQYV. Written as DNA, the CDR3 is TGTGCCAGCAGCCAATATCCGGGACAGAGCTACGAGCAGTACGTC.

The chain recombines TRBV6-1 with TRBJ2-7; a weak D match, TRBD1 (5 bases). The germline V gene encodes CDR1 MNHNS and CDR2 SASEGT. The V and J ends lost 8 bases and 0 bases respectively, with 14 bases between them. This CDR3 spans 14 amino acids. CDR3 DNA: TGTGCCAGCCGCCTGGGGCTGAGCTCCTACGAGCAGTACGTC. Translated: CASRLGLSSYEQYV.

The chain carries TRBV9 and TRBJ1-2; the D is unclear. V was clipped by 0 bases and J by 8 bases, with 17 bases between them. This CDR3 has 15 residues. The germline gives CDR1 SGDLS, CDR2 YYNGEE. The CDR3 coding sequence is TGTGCCAGCAGCGTAGCCCGACGGCTGGACTTAGGCTACACCTTC. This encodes CASSVARRLDLGYTF.

CDR3 protein: CASTSGIQPQHF. CDR3 in DNA: TGTGCCAGCACTTCGGGTATCCAGCCCCAGCATTTT. The chain is built from TRBV28 and TRBJ1-5; D ambiguous. Germline CDR1 and CDR2: MDHEN and SYDVKM. This CDR3 has 12 amino acids. Trimming cost V 7 bases and J 7 bases, with 11 bases left between them.

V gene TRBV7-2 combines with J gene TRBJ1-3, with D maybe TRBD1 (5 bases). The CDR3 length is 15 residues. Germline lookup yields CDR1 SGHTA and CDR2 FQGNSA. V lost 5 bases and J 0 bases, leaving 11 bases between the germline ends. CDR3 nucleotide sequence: TGTGCCAGCAGCGTACAGGCGACCTCTGGAAACACCATATATTTT. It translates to CASSVQATSGNTIYF.

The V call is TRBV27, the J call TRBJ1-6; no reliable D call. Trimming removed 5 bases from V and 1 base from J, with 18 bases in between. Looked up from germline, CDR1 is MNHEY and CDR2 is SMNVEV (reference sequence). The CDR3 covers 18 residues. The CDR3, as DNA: TGTGCCAGCAGTCACAAGAACCCAAAATGGTCCTATAATTCACCCCTCCACTTT. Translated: CASSHKNPKWSYNSPLHF.

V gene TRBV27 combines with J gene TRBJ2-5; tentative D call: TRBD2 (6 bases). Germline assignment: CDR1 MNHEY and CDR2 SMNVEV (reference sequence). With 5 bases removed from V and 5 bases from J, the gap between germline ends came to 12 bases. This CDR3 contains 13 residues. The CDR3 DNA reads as TGTGCCAGCAGTCTAGGACTACGGGAGACCCAGTACTTC. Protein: CASSLGLRETQYF.

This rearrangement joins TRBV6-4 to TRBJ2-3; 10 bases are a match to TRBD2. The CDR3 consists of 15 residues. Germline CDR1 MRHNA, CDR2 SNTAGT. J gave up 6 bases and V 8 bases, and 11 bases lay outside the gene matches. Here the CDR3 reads CASGESGGAGDTQYF. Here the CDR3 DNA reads TGTGCCAGCGGAGAGAGCGGGGGGGCAGGGGATACGCAGTATTTT.

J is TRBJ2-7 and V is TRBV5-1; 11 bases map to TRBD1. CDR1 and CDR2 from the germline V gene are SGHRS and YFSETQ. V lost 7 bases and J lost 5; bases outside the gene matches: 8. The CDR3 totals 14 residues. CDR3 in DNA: TGCGCCAGCGCACGGACAGGGGGCCGGGACGAGCAGTACTTC. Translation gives CASARTGGRDEQYF. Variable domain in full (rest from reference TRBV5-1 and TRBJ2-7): KAGVTQTPRYLIKTRGQQVTLSCSPISGHRSVSWYQQTPGQGLQFLFEYFSETQRNKGNFPGRFSGRQFSNSRSEMNVSTLELGDSALYLCASARTGGRDEQYFGPGTRLTVT.